These 19 T cell receptor beta chains came from one sample sequenced in a study of OX40 agonist ivuxolimab in advanced cancers. Assay used: immunoSEQ multiplex PCR; TCRdb lists only in-frame clones, some missing. The table shows 90,000 or so clones, with about 89% occurring only once. The specimen comprised CD4+ or CD8+ T cells sorted from blood, sampled in a trial of the OX40 agonist ivuxolimab. Receptors were obtained from an adult with an advanced solid tumor such as melanoma, head and neck, liver or kidney cancer.

This rearrangement joins TRBV6-5 to TRBJ1-1; D is unclear. V was pared by 6 bases and J by 7 bases, with 15 bases between. The CDR3 is 13 amino acids. Germline assignment: CDR1 MNHEY and CDR2 SVGAGI. The CDR3 region is CASSLTGPNEAFF. Here the CDR3 DNA reads TGTGCCAGCAGCTTAACGGGTCCTAATGAAGCTTTCTTT.

This chain links TRBV9 with TRBJ2-1; D call uncertain. Germline values: CDR1 SGDLS, CDR2 YYNGEE. The length of the CDR3 is 13 residues. Trimming took off 0 bases at V and 8 bases at J, with 9 bases between the two ends. CDR3 amino acids: CASSVVSGHEQFF. DNA of the CDR3: TGTGCCAGCAGCGTAGTTTCAGGACATGAGCAGTTCTTC. Based on the CDR3 plus reference TRBV9 and TRBJ2-1, the full variable domain is DSGVTQTPKHLITATGQRVTLRCSPRSGDLSVYWYQQSLDQGLQFLIQYYNGEERAKGNILERFSAQQFPDLHSELNLSSLELGDSALYFCASSVVSGHEQFFGPGTRLTVL.

This chain links TRBV10-3 with TRBJ1-5; 7 nucleotides align to TRBD1. Germline values: CDR1 ENHRY, CDR2 SYGVKD. The V segment lost 10 bases and the J segment 3 bases; nucleotides outside the gene matches: 9. CDR3 size: 14 residues. As DNA, the CDR3 is TGTGCCACCGGGACAGTTAGGAACAATCAGCCCCAGCATTTT. Translating it yields CATGTVRNNQPQHF.

This chain links TRBV6-5 with TRBJ1-1; D is unclear. Germline V gives CDR1 MNHEY, CDR2 SVGAGI. The V gene lost 0 bases and the J gene lost 8 bases, with 13 bases spanning the gap. The CDR3 spans 14 residues. The CDR3 reads CASSYSISGLEAFF. The CDR3 coding sequence is TGTGCCAGCAGTTACTCGATTTCGGGGTTAGAAGCTTTCTTT.

This clone was recorded only once. This chain links TRBV5-3 with TRBJ1-2, with TRBD1 identical over 10 bases. TRBV5-3 is an open reading frame whose function is uncertain. With V trimmed by 8 bases and J by 6 bases, 10 bases remained unmatched. The CDR3 extends over 14 amino acids. CDR3 DNA: TGTGCCAGCAGCCCAGACAGGGGGCTCCATGGCTACACCTTC. It translates to CASSPDRGLHGYTF.

V is TRBV28 and J is TRBJ1-5; no definite D call. Germline V lookup: CDR1 MDHEN, CDR2 SYDVKM. The CDR3 sequence is 15 residues long. V lost 5 bases and J lost 3, with 14 bases in between. The CDR3 coding sequence is TGTGCCAGCAGTCGGATTGACGGATTCAATCAGCCCCAGCATTTT. Amino acid sequence: CASSRIDGFNQPQHF.

The chain is built from TRBV10-3 and TRBJ1-3; D gene unclear. V shed 6 bases and J shed 2 bases, with 11 bases lying between them. Per germline, CDR1 ENHRY and CDR2 SYGVKD. The CDR3 is 14 residues long. The CDR3 DNA sequence: TGTGCCATCAGGGAGGTGGAGGCTGGAAACACCATATATTTT. Its protein product is CAIREVEAGNTIYF.

The chain joins TRBV6-5 to TRBJ2-3; D may be TRBD2 (5 bases). Germline lookup yields CDR1 MNHEY and CDR2 SVGAGI. Between the trimmed V and J ends, which lost 2 bases and 5 bases, there was a span of 14 bases. This CDR3 is 15 amino acids long. The CDR3 nucleotides are TGTGCCAGCAGTTACCGGGGAAACCGGGGAGATACGCAGTATTTT. The encoded protein is CASSYRGNRGDTQYF.

A few counts support this clone. The chain couples TRBV30 to TRBJ1-5, with a possible D match to TRBD1 (5 bases). The germline V and J ends were trimmed by 1 base and 7 bases, with 11 bases remaining between them. The CDR3 is 13 amino acids. Germline CDR1 and CDR2: GTSNPN and SVGIG (reference sequence). The CDR3 sequence is CAWSGDGRQPQHF. CDR3 coding DNA: TGTGCCTGGAGTGGGGACGGAAGGCAGCCCCAGCATTTT.

The genes are TRBV7-6 and TRBJ2-2; the D is unclear. CDR3 length: 14 residues. CDR1 is SGHVS and CDR2 is FNYEAQ in the germline V gene. The ends were cut back, 0 bases at V and 7 bases at J, with 9 bases in the middle. The CDR3 is CASSLALRSGELFF. The CDR3 DNA is TGTGCCAGCAGCTTAGCTTTGCGAAGCGGGGAGCTGTTTTTT.

The chain employs TRBV4-2 and TRBJ1-2; D unclear. The germline gives CDR1 LGHNA, CDR2 YNFKEQ. CDR3 size: 12 residues. V was clipped by 0 bases and J by 4 bases, with 3 bases between them. CDR3 protein: CASSQDLYGYTF. In DNA, the CDR3 is TGTGCCAGCAGCCAAGACCTCTATGGCTACACCTTC.

The gene calls are TRBV2 and TRBJ1-2; perhaps TRBD1 as D (5 bases). Germline-derived CDR1 and CDR2 are SNHLY and FYNNEI. The V end lost 5 bases, the J end lost 4 bases, and 11 bases lay between the germline ends. The CDR3 loop spans 13 amino acids. The CDR3 loop reads CASSQRTSYGYTF. DNA for the CDR3: TGTGCCAGCAGTCAAAGGACAAGCTATGGCTACACCTTC.

The CDR3, as DNA: TGTGCCAGCAGCGCCAGCAGGGGACTTATTAACTATGGCTACACCTTC. Its protein product is CASSASRGLINYGYTF. The rearrangement joins TRBV9 to TRBJ1-2; possible D gene TRBD1, 6 bases. CDR3 length equals 16 residues. The germline V gene encodes CDR1 SGDLS and CDR2 YYNGEE. V was clipped by 3 bases and J by 1 base, with 16 bases between them.

The chain carries TRBV19 and TRBJ1-5; D perhaps matches TRBD1 (6 bases). The CDR3 totals 13 residues. Per the germline V gene, CDR1 is LNHDA and CDR2 is SQIVND (reference sequence). V was cut by 2 bases and J by 7 bases, with 9 bases left in between. This CDR3 is CASSIWGPQPQHF. CDR3 coding DNA: TGTGCCAGTAGTATATGGGGGCCCCAGCCCCAGCATTTT.

This sequence joins TRBV7-9 and TRBJ2-3; D possibly corresponds to TRBD2 (7 bases). Trimming cost V 0 bases and J 2 bases, with 12 bases left between them. This CDR3 is 16 amino acids long. Germline assignment: CDR1 SEHNR and CDR2 FQNEAQ (reference sequence). The CDR3 nucleotides read TGTGCCAGCAGCTTAGCGGGGGGGCCGGTCACAGATACGCAGTATTTT. Translation gives CASSLAGGPVTDTQYF.

The chain is built from TRBV2 and TRBJ2-3; TRBD2 might be the D (6 bases). This CDR3 is 14 amino acids long. V gave up 8 bases and J gave up 1 base, with 13 bases separating them. Germline-derived CDR1 and CDR2 are SNHLY and FYNNEI. The DNA of the CDR3 is TGTGCCAGCTTCGGGGACTGGGGCACAGATACGCAGTATTTT. Amino acid sequence: CASFGDWGTDTQYF.

J is TRBJ2-6 and V is TRBV6-1; D call uncertain. The germline V gene has CDR1 MNHNS and CDR2 SASEGT. The CDR3 length is 15 residues. V lost 0 bases and J lost 0, with 3 bases in between. CDR3 sequence (DNA): TGTGCCAGCAGTGAAGCCAACTCTGGGGCCAACGTCCTGACTTTC. Translated: CASSEANSGANVLTF.

This clone was seen a handful of times. V is TRBV7-3 and J is TRBJ1-2; D not resolved. CDR1 and CDR2 (germline): SGHTA, FQGTGA. The CDR3 totals 13 residues. With 2 bases removed from V and 6 bases from J, the gap between germline ends came to 10 bases. The DNA for the CDR3 is TGTGCCAGCAGCTTATCTCTTCTGGATGGCTACACCTTC. This gives the protein CASSLSLLDGYTF.

The V gene is TRBV27, the J gene TRBJ2-1, with 11 bases matching TRBD2. This CDR3 is built from 20 residues. Germline V gene data show CDR1 as MNHEY and CDR2 as SMNVEV (reference sequence). Trimming took 0 bases from V and 2 from J; bases not matched to a gene: 12. CDR3 region: CASSLSRLAGGSRTYNEQFF. CDR3 bases: TGTGCCAGCAGTTTATCGAGGCTAGCGGGAGGTTCGAGGACCTACAATGAGCAGTTCTTC.